The clone carrying this T cell receptor beta chain was seen repeatedly, ten times or more. TCRdb reprocessed the 5' RACE reads with MiXCR, giving one entry per CDR3 protein. Among 200,000 to 250,000 distinct CDR3 sequences listed, around 6.5% were seen once. The data stem from a study of identical twins. These sequences were also reported in another study, on T cells expressing NK-cell markers.

The TCR comes from a woman under 30 in good health. The sample comprised CD8+ T cells sorted from blood.

The CDR3 DNA is TGCAGCGTTGGCGGGGACACCGGGGAGCTGTTTTTT. Its protein product is CSVGGDTGELFF. The V gene is TRBV29-1, the J gene TRBJ2-2, with a tentative D call TRBD2 (6 bases). V gave up 4 bases and J gave up 3 bases, with 6 bases separating them. CDR1 SQVTM and CDR2 ANQGSEA come from the germline V gene. The CDR3 extends over 12 amino acids.